Listed below are T cell receptor beta chains from one sample, sequenced in a study of cytomegalovirus exposure and HLA in healthy donors. The data were produced by immunoSEQ multiplex PCR, yet TCRdb's version contains in-frame clones alone and is incomplete. Among 55,000 to 75,000 clones, around 87% were seen once, and the ten largest hold roughly 1.4%. The material sequenced was PBMCs. Receptor source: a man between 18 and 29 years old in good health and CMV-seronegative. CDR3s include the opening cysteine and the closing phenylalanine or tryptophan. D genes are given only for firm matches. Clone size is stated in some rows and not others, as once, few, many or a class when expanded.

j_call d_call clone_size v_call cdr3_nt cdr3_aa
TRBJ1-3 NA NA TRBV19 TGTGCCAGTAGTCCCCTCAGGGAGGGGACCATATATTTT CASSPLREGTIYF
TRBJ1-2 NA NA TRBV7-2 TGTGCCAGCAGCTTAGCGCTAGGAGGCTATGGCTACACCTTC CASSLALGGYGYTF
TRBJ2-7 TRBD1 NA TRBV7-2 TGTGCCAGCAGCTCCCAACAGGGGGCCGACGAGCAGTACTTC CASSSQQGADEQYF
TRBJ1-6 NA once TRBV13 TGTGCCAGCAGCCCCGATAATTCACCCCTCCACTTT CASSPDNSPLHF
TRBJ2-3 NA NA TRBV2 TGTGCCAGCAGTGGGGGGCAGGGTCGCACAGATACGCAGTATTTT CASSGGQGRTDTQYF
TRBJ2-1 NA NA TRBV15 TGTGCCACCAGCATAGACCGGAGCTCCTACAATGAGCAGTTCTTC CATSIDRSSYNEQFF
TRBJ1-2 NA NA TRBV4-1 TGCGCCAGCAGCCAAGGACCCGGGGTTAAGCTGGGTGGCTACACCTTC CASSQGPGVKLGGYTF
TRBJ2-5 NA NA TRBV9 TGTGCCAGCAGCGATCTGGGGGGAGAGACCCAGTACTTC CASSDLGGETQYF
TRBJ1-2 NA NA TRBV30 TGTGCCTGGAGTTATTCGGCAGGGAAGAATGGCTACACCTTC CAWSYSAGKNGYTF
TRBJ2-3 NA NA TRBV30 TGTGCCTGGAGTGTACGAGCAGATACGCAGTATTTT CAWSVRADTQYF
TRBJ1-5 NA NA TRBV2 TGTGCCAGCAGGGGTCACGACAACCATAGCAATCAGCCCCAGCATTTT CASRGHDNHSNQPQHF
TRBJ2-3 TRBD2 NA TRBV6-1 TGTGCCAGCAGTGAAGCTAGCGGGGCAGATACGCAGTATTTT CASSEASGADTQYF
TRBJ2-7 NA NA TRBV29-1 TGCAGCGTTGAGCGCAGGGGTTACGAGCAGTACTTC CSVERRGYEQYF
TRBJ2-5 NA NA TRBV6-5 TGTGCCAGCAGTAAACGACGGGACCAAGAGACCCAGTACTTC CASSKRRDQETQYF
TRBJ2-2 NA NA TRBV6-1 TGTGCCAGCAGAAGGAGCCATTTTCCCGGGGAGCTGTTTTTT CASRRSHFPGELFF
TRBJ1-4 NA NA TRBV20-1 TGCAGTGGGAGCACTAATGAAAAACTGTTTTTT CSGSTNEKLFF
TRBJ2-3 NA NA TRBV4-1 TGCGCCAGCAGCTCGGTCGTGAGTTGGTATTTT CASSSVVSWYF
TRBJ2-3 NA once TRBV5-1 TGCGCCAGCAGCTTGGATTCGGGTTTAGATACGCAGTATTTT CASSLDSGLDTQYF
TRBJ1-1 TRBD1 NA TRBV28 TGTGCCAGCAGTTTTTCCCCAGGGGGGTACACTGAAGCTTTCTTT CASSFSPGGYTEAFF
TRBJ2-5 NA NA TRBV4-1 TGCGCCAGCAGCCAAGTAGGACGCGGGGACGAGACCCAGTACTTC CASSQVGRGDETQYF
TRBJ2-1 NA NA TRBV9 TGTGCCAGCAGCACCACAGGGAGCAATGAGCAGTTCTTC CASSTTGSNEQFF
TRBJ1-2 TRBD1 NA TRBV10-3 TGTGCCATCAGTGAGGGACAGGGTGGGGGCTACACCTTC CAISEGQGGGYTF
TRBJ2-1 NA NA TRBV4-1 TGCGCCAGCAGCGAGGGCCACAATGAGCAGTTCTTC CASSEGHNEQFF
TRBJ2-7 NA NA TRBV4-1 TGCGCCAGCAGCCAAGAAGGCGGGGGCAACTCCTACGAGCAGTACTTC CASSQEGGGNSYEQYF
TRBJ2-7 NA NA TRBV27 TGTGCCACCTCCTCGGCCAGGGGTATCTACGAGCAGTACTTC CATSSARGIYEQYF
TRBJ2-7 TRBD2 NA TRBV5-6 TGTGCCAGCAGTCCCGGGACTAGCGACTACGAGCAGTACTTC CASSPGTSDYEQYF
TRBJ1-3 TRBD1 once TRBV11-2 TGTGCCAGCAGCCAGGGGGATGACAGAACTGGAAACACCATATATTTT CASSQGDDRTGNTIYF
TRBJ2-1 NA NA TRBV5-1 TGCGCCAGCAGCTTGGAGGGGGGGGGCTACAATGAGCAGTTCTTC CASSLEGGGYNEQFF
TRBJ2-7 TRBD1 NA TRBV6-5 TGTGCCAGCAGCGCGACAGGGGAATCCTCCTACGAGCAGTACTTC CASSATGESSYEQYF
TRBJ2-7 TRBD1 NA TRBV10-1 TGCGCCAGCAGTGACCACACGACAGGGGACGAGCAGTACTTC CASSDHTTGDEQYF
TRBJ1-2 NA NA TRBV30 TGTGCCTGGAGCACAGGGCTCTATGGCTACACCTTC CAWSTGLYGYTF
TRBJ2-3 TRBD2 NA TRBV7-3 TGTGCCAGCAGCTTATTGCCTAGCGGGGGGGCATCAGATACGCAGTATTTT CASSLLPSGGASDTQYF
TRBJ1-5 TRBD1 NA TRBV4-1 TGCGCCAGCAGCCAAGAAGGGACAGGGGGCGGGTTTAATCAGCCCCAGCATTTT CASSQEGTGGGFNQPQHF
TRBJ1-2 NA NA TRBV4-1 TGCGCCAGCAGCCAGACCCGGGACATGGAGAAAAATGGCTACACCTTC CASSQTRDMEKNGYTF